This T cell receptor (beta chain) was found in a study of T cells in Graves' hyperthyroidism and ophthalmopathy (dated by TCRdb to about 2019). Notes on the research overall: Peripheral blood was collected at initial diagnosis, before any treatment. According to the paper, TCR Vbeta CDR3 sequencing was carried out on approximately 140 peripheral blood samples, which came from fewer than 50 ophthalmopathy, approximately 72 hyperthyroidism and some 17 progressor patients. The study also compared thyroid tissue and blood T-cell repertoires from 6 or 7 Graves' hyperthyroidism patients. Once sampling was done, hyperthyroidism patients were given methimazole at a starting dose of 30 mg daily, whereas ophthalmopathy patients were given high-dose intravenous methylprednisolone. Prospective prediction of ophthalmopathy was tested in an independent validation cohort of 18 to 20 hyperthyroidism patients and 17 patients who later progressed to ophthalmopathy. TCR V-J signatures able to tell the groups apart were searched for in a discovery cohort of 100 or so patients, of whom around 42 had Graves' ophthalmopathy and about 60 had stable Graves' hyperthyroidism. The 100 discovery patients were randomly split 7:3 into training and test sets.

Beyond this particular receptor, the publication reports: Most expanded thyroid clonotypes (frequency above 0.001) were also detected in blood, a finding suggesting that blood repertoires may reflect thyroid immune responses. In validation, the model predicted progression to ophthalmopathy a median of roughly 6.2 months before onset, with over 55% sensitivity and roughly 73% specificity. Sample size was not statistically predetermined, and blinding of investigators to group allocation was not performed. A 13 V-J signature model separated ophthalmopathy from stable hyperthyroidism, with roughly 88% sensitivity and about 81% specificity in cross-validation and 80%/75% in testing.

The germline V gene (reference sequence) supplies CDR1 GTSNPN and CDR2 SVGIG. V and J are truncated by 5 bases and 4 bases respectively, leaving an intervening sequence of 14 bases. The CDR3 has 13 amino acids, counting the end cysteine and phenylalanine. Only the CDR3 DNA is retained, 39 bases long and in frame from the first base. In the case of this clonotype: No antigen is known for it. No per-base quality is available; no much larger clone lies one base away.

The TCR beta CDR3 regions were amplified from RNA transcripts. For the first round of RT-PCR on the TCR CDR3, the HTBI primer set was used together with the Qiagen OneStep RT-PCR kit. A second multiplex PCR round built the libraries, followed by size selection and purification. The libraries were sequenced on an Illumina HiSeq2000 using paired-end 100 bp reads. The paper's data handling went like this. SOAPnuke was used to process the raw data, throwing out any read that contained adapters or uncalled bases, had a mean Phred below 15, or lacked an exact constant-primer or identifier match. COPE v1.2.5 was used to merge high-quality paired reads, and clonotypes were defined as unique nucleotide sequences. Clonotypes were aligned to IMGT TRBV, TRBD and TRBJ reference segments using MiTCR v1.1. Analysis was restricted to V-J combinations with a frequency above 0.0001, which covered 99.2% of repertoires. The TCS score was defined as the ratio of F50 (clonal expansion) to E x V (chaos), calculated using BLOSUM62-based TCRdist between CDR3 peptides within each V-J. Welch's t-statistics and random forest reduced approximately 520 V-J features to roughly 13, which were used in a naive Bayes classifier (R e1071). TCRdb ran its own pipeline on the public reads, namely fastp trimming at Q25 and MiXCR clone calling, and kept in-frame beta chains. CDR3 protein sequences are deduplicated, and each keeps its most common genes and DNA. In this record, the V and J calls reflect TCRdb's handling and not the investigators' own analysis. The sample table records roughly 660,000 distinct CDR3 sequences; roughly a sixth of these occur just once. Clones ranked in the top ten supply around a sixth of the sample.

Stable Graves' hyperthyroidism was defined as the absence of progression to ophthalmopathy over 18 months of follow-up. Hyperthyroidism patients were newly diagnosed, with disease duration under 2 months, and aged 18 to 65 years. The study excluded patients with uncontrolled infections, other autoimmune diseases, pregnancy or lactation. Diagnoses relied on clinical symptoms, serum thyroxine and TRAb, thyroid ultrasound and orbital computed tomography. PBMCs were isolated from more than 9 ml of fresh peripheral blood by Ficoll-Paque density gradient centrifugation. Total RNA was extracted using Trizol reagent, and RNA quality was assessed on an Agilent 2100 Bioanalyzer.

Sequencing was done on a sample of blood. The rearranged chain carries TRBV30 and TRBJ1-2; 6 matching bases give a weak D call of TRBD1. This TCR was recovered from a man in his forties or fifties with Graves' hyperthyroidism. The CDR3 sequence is CAWDPGVVYGYTF. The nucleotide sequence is TGTGCCTGGGACCCAGGGGTGGTCTATGGCTACACCTTC. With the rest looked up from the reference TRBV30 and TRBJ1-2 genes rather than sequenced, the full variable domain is SQTIHQWPATLVQPVGSPLSLECTVEGTSNPNLYWYRQAAGRGLQLLFYSVGIGQISSEVPQNLSASRPQDRQFILSSKKLLLSDSGFYLCAWDPGVVYGYTFGSGTRLTVV.